This T cell receptor (beta chain) was documented in a study of long-term antiretroviral therapy in people with HIV. Study-wide points: The study found that diversity rose after ART but stayed below transplant donor controls. The study collected no data on ART adherence, viral resistance or therapy changes.

With regard to this clone: Its antigen is unidentified.

Trimming stripped 4 bases from V and 3 bases from J, with 9 bases between. CDR3 length: 14 amino acids. Per the germline V gene, CDR1 is SGHAT and CDR2 is FQNNGV. Investigators performed immunoSEQ version v3.0 at survey level. Profiled with immunoSEQ multiplex PCR; TCRdb holds only in-frame clones, not every one. The table lists some 45,000 clones, roughly 86% of them singletons, with roughly 5% in the top ten. This chain joins TRBV11-2 and TRBJ1-4; D is unresolved. Here the sequenced sample was unsorted PBMCs, taken 0.1 years before starting antiretroviral therapy. This TCR was sampled from a woman aged 45 to 65 with HIV. CDR3 protein: CASSSSGSNEKLFF. The CDR3 nucleotides read TGTGCCAGCAGCTCGAGCGGATCTAATGAAAAACTGTTTTTT.